The next 26 T cell receptor beta chains were all read from a single sample in a study of blood T cell repertoires in COVID-19. Generated by immunoSEQ multiplex PCR, the TCRdb table keeps only in-frame clones and is missing some. The sample records approximately 99,000 clones, roughly 89% being singletons. What was sequenced was peripheral blood. Source of these receptors: a man in his 70s with active or convalescent COVID-19.

Regarding this clone: An end of the junction does not agree with germline; a read error may underlie this. The chain recombines TRBV3-1 (or the pseudogene TRBV3-2) with TRBJ2-5; tentative D call: TRBD2 (6 bases). The CDR3 extends over 16 amino acids. Germline V gene data show CDR1 as LGHDT and CDR2 as YNNKEL (reference sequence). The CDR3 loop is CASSQAGGGVTETRYF. The DNA for the CDR3 is TGTGCCAGCAGCCAAGCGGGCGGAGGGGTAACGGAGACCCGGTACTTC.

This chain connects TRBV11-2 to TRBJ2-7; a weak D match, TRBD2 (5 bases). The V and J ends lost 6 bases and 2 bases respectively, with 14 bases between them. Germline V gene data show CDR1 as SGHAT and CDR2 as FQNNGV. The CDR3 has 14 residues. In DNA, the CDR3 is TGTGCCAGCAGTCAGTACGGAGGCACCTACGAGCAGTACTTC. Amino acid sequence: CASSQYGGTYEQYF.

The chain links TRBV6-2 or TRBV6-3 to TRBJ1-6, with a weak D call TRBD1 (5 bases). Germline V lookup: CDR1 MNHEY, CDR2 SVGEGT. This CDR3 is built from 17 residues. V was shortened by 2 bases and J by 0 bases, with 11 bases between the two germline ends. In DNA, the CDR3 is TGTGCCAGCAGTTACGGGGGGGGAAGCTCCTATAATTCACCCCTCCACTTT. Amino acids: CASSYGGGSSYNSPLHF.

The J gene is TRBJ2-7, the V gene TRBV3-1 (or the pseudogene TRBV3-2), with D unclear. There are 14 residues in the CDR3. V shed 2 bases and J shed 1 base, with 9 bases lying between them. Looked up from germline, CDR1 is LGHDT and CDR2 is YNNKEL (reference sequence). The CDR3, as DNA: TGTGCCAGCAGCCAAAAGGAGAGGTCCTACGAGCAGTACTTC. It codes for CASSQKERSYEQYF.

The V and J genes are TRBV29-1 and TRBJ2-3; maybe TRBD1 (5 bases). Trimming left V 7 bases short and J 6 bases short, with 8 bases between. Germline V gene sequence: CDR1 SQVTM, CDR2 ANQGSEA. This CDR3 is 10 amino acids long. The CDR3: CSARVDTQYF. The CDR3 nucleotides read TGCAGCGCCAGGGTTGATACGCAGTATTTT.

This sequence joins TRBV30 and TRBJ1-5; 8 positions agree with TRBD1. The V gene end was trimmed by 1 base and the J gene end by 7 bases; junction bases not matched to a gene: 15. The CDR3 spans 17 residues. Germline lookup yields CDR1 GTSNPN and CDR2 SVGIG (reference sequence). The CDR3 region has the DNA TGTGCCTGGAGTGCCGGACAGGGTTTCACGGCAGGACAGCCCCAGCATTTT. Encoded protein: CAWSAGQGFTAGQPQHF.

V and J are TRBV30 and TRBJ2-5; 8 bases agree with TRBD2. Losses at the gene ends were 0 bases for V and 4 bases for J; bases not matched to a gene: 7. Germline CDR1 reads GTSNPN; CDR2 reads SVGIG (reference sequence). There are 15 residues in the CDR3. In nucleotides, the CDR3 is TGTGCCTGGAGTGTACCTCGTCGGGGGGGAGAGACCCAGTACTTC. It specifies CAWSVPRRGGETQYF.

This chain connects TRBV20-1 to TRBJ2-5; D not certain. CDR3 size: 11 residues. Trimming removed 6 bases from V and 5 bases from J, with 10 bases in between. The germline gives CDR1 DFQATT, CDR2 SNEGSKA (reference sequence). CDR3 loop: CSAPSFETQYF. CDR3 DNA: TGCAGTGCCCCGAGTTTCGAGACCCAGTACTTC.

The V and J genes are TRBV5-5 and TRBJ1-2, with a tentative D call TRBD1 (6 bases). Germline loops: CDR1 SGHKS, CDR2 YYEKEE (reference sequence). The CDR3 runs to 14 residues. V was pared by 4 bases and J by 2 bases, with 12 bases between. The CDR3 loop reads CASSPIQGNYGYTF. For the CDR3, the DNA is TGTGCCAGCAGCCCTATTCAGGGGAACTATGGCTACACCTTC.

This clone was detected only once. The genes are TRBV20-1 and TRBJ2-3, with D perhaps TRBD2 (7 bases). This CDR3 is 11 amino acids long. Germline CDR1 reads DFQATT; CDR2 reads SNEGSKA (reference sequence). The CDR3 spells CRAGAGDTQYF. The CDR3 nucleotides are TGCAGGGCGGGGGCCGGAGATACGCAGTATTTT.

The J gene is TRBJ2-5, the V gene TRBV2, with D perhaps matching TRBD2 (5 bases). V was trimmed by 11 bases and J by 1 base, leaving 14 bases between them. Germline V lookup: CDR1 SNHLY, CDR2 FYNNEI. This CDR3 spans 13 amino acids. The CDR3 reads CAGSQARQETQYF. CDR3 DNA sequence: TGTGCCGGGAGCCAGGCCCGCCAAGAGACCCAGTACTTC.

With regard to this clone: One end of the junction fails to match germline, which may point to a read error. The rearrangement uses TRBV7-7 and TRBJ2-3; 9 bases are shared with TRBD2. The CDR3 loop spans 15 amino acids. Germline V gene data show CDR1 as SSHAT and CDR2 as FNYEAQ (reference sequence). The DNA of the CDR3 is TGTGCTAGCAGCTTGCAAGAGGCGGGGGGGCACGCGCAGTATTTT. Its translation: CASSLQEAGGHAQYF.

The V and J genes are TRBV6-6 and TRBJ1-2; 7 positions match TRBD1. Germline CDR1 reads MNHNY; CDR2 reads SVGAGI (reference sequence). CDR3 size: 14 residues. J lost 1 base, V lost 4 bases, and 3 bases had no gene match. The CDR3 DNA reads TGTGCCAGCAGTTCCACAGGGGTTAACTATGGCTACACCTTC. It is translated as CASSSTGVNYGYTF.

The chain employs TRBV3-1 (or the pseudogene TRBV3-2) and TRBJ2-2; 7 bases line up with TRBD1. Germline V gene sequence: CDR1 LGHDT, CDR2 YNNKEL (reference sequence). The CDR3 covers 13 residues. V was pared by 4 bases and J by 4 bases, with 0 bases of the junction left unmatched. This CDR3 reads CASSPGGTGELFF. The CDR3 DNA reads TGTGCCAGCAGCCCAGGGGGCACCGGGGAGCTGTTTTTT.

The chain combines TRBV30 with TRBJ1-6; D perhaps matches TRBD1 (6 bases). Germline V CDR1 and CDR2: GTSNPN, SVGIG (reference sequence). V lost 2 bases and J 6 bases, leaving 14 bases between the germline ends. The CDR3 is 15 amino acids. CDR3 in DNA: TGTGCCTGGAGTTCAAAGACAGGATCTAATTCACCCCTCCACTTT. Its translation is CAWSSKTGSNSPLHF. The variable domain in full, with the rest retrieved from reference TRBV30 and TRBJ1-6, is SQTIHQWPATLVQPVGSPLSLECTVEGTSNPNLYWYRQAAGRGLQLLFYSVGIGQISSEVPQNLSASRPQDRQFILSSKKLLLSDSGFYLCAWSSKTGSNSPLHFGNGTRLTVT.

The V and J genes are TRBV2 and TRBJ2-7, with D possibly being TRBD1 (8 bases). The length of the CDR3 is 15 residues. V was trimmed by 11 bases and J by 2 bases, leaving 22 bases between them. CDR1 and CDR2 (germline): SNHLY, FYNNEI. The CDR3 loop reads CAGSTGASGTYEQYF. The DNA of the CDR3 is TGTGCCGGGTCGACAGGGGCGAGCGGGACCTACGAGCAGTACTTC.

This clone was detected only a few times. V is TRBV28 and J is TRBJ1-5; D is uncertain. V lost 7 bases and J 4 bases, leaving 14 bases between the germline ends. The CDR3 is made up of 14 amino acids. The germline gives CDR1 MDHEN, CDR2 SYDVKM. The CDR3 sequence: CASTLRGLNQPQHF. The CDR3 bases are TGTGCCAGCACCCTAAGAGGACTTAATCAGCCCCAGCATTTT.

CDR3 in amino acids: CASSLGQGIVNTEAFF. The CDR3 nucleotides read TGTGCCAGCAGCTTAGGACAGGGGATAGTGAACACTGAAGCTTTCTTT. The rearrangement uses TRBV11-2 and TRBJ1-1, with 8 bases matching TRBD1. V lost 1 base to trimming and J lost 0 bases; unmatched junction nucleotides: 4. Germline V gives CDR1 SGHAT, CDR2 FQNNGV. This CDR3 is 16 amino acids long. The variable domain in full, with the rest retrieved from reference TRBV11-2 and TRBJ1-1, is EAGVAQSPRYKIIEKRQSVAFWCNPISGHATLYWYQQILGQGPKLLIQFQNNGVVDDSQLPKDRFSAERLKGVDSTLKIQPAKLEDSAVYLCASSLGQGIVNTEAFFGQGTRLTVV.

The CDR3 reads CASSLQGALAKNIQYF. The DNA of the CDR3 is TGTGCCAGCAGCCTACAGGGGGCTCTAGCCAAAAACATTCAGTACTTC. V usage is TRBV5-8 and J usage is TRBJ2-4; 9 bases align to TRBD1. The J segment lost 0 bases and the V segment lost 4 bases, leaving 5 bases of the junction unmatched. The germline V gene encodes CDR1 SGHTS and CDR2 YDEGEE. The CDR3 has 16 residues.

The chain links TRBV1 to TRBJ1-1; the D call TRBD1 from the table was never checked on the DNA. TRBV1 is flagged as a pseudogene. This CDR3 region has 14 residues. CDR3 DNA sequence: TGCACCAGCAGCCAGGGGACAGGGTGGACTGAAGCTTTCTTT. Encoded protein: CTSSQGTGWTEAFF.

The CDR3 protein is CASSLSHGIAATGELFF. CDR3 DNA sequence: TGTGCCAGCAGTCTTTCCCATGGGATAGCGGCTACCGGGGAGCTGTTTTTT. The genes are TRBV6-6 and TRBJ2-2, with D perhaps matching TRBD2 (6 bases). The CDR3 loop spans 17 amino acids. The germline V gene has CDR1 MNHNY and CDR2 SVGAGI (reference sequence). V lost 5 bases and J 5 bases, leaving 21 bases between the germline ends.

The CDR3 loop is CASSSRGAGQGNSPLHF. As DNA, the CDR3 is TGTGCCAGCAGCTCCCGGGGGGCGGGACAGGGAAATTCACCCCTCCACTTT. The chain recombines TRBV7-2 with TRBJ1-6; 9 nucleotides line up with TRBD1. The length of the CDR3 is 17 residues. Germline CDR1 reads SGHTA; CDR2 reads FQGNSA. Trimming at V came to 4 bases and at J to 7 bases, leaving 11 bases not matched to a gene.

The V and J genes are TRBV30 and TRBJ2-1; TRBD1 agrees at 9 bases. There are 14 residues in the CDR3. Trimming took 5 bases from V and 0 from J; bases not matched to a gene: 2. Looked up from germline, CDR1 is GTSNPN and CDR2 is SVGIG (reference sequence). The CDR3, as DNA: TGTGCCTGGGGACAGGGGAGCTCCTACAATGAGCAGTTCTTC. Protein product: CAWGQGSSYNEQFF.

The chain has TRBV7-2 and TRBJ1-1, with D perhaps matching TRBD1 (6 bases). Per germline, CDR1 SGHTA and CDR2 FQGNSA. The CDR3 has 13 amino acids. CDR3 nucleotides: TGTGTTCTCAGTCAGGGGCTGAACACTGAAGCTTTCTTT. The encoded protein is CVLSQGLNTEAFF.

This clone has a handful of counts. The chain is built from TRBV6-5 and TRBJ2-4; TRBD2 agrees at 7 bases. This CDR3 is 14 amino acids long. Germline V lookup: CDR1 MNHEY, CDR2 SVGAGI. V was clipped by 5 bases and J by 4 bases; unmatched bases: 5. The CDR3 protein is CASSNGGTKNIQYF. DNA for the CDR3: TGTGCCAGCAGTAACGGGGGGACTAAAAACATTCAGTACTTC.

This clone was observed a handful of times. A much larger clone is a single base away; this may be a read error. The V gene is TRBV7-2, the J gene TRBJ2-1; the match to TRBD2 covers 11 bases. Germline V gives CDR1 SGHTA, CDR2 FQGNSA. There are 14 residues in the CDR3. The V gene end was trimmed by 5 bases and the J gene end by 5 bases; junction bases not matched to a gene: 2. The DNA for the CDR3 is TGTGCCAGCAGCGAGGGACTAGCGGACAATGAGCAGTTCTTC. Its protein is CASSEGLADNEQFF.